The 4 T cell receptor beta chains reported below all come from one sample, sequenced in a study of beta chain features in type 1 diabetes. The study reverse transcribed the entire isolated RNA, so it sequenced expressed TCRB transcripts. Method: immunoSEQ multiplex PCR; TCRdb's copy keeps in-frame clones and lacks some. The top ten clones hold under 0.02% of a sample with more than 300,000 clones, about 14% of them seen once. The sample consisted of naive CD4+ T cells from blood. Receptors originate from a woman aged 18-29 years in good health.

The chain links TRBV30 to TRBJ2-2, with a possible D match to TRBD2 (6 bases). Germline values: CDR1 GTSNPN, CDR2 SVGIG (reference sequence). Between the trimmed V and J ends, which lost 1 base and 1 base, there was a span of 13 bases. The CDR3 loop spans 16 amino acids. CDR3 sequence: CAWSGLGLQNTGELFF. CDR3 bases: TGTGCCTGGAGTGGACTGGGACTGCAGAACACCGGGGAGCTGTTTTTT.

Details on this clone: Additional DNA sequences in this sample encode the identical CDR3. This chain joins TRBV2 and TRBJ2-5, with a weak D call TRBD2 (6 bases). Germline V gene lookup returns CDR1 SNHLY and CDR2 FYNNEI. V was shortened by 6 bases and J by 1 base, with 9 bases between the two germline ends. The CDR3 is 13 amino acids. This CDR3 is CASRRDSQETQYF. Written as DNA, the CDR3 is TGTGCCAGCAGACGGGACTCCCAAGAGACCCAGTACTTC.

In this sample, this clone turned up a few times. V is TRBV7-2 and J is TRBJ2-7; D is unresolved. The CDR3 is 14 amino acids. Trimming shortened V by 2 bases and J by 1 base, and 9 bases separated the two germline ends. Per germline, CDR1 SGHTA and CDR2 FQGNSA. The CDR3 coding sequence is TGTGCCAGCAGCTTAAGGAGATCTTCCTACGAGCAGTACTTC. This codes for CASSLRRSSYEQYF.

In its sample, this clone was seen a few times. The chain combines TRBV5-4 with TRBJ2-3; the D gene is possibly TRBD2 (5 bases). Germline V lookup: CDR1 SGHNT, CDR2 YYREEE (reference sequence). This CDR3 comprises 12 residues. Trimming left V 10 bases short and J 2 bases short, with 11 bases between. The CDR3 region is CASFGVTDTQYF. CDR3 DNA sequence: TGTGCCTCTTTCGGGGTCACAGATACGCAGTATTTT.